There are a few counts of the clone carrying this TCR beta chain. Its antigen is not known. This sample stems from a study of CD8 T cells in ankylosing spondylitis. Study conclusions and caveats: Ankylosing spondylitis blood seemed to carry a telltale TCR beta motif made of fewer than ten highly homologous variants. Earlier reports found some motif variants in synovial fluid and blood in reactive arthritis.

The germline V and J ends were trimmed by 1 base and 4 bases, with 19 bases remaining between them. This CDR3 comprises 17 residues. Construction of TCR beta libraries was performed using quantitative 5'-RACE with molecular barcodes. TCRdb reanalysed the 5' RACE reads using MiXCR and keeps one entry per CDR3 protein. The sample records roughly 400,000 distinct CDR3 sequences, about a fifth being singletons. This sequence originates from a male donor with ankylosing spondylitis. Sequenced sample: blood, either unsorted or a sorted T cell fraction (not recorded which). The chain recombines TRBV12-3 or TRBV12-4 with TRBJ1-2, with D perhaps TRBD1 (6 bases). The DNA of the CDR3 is TGTGCCAGCAGTTTAGATTCTCGGGGACACGGGATCTATGGCTACACCTTC. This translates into CASSLDSRGHGIYGYTF.